This TCR beta chain comes out of a study of blood T cell repertoires in COVID-19. Original handling: Reference gene primer amplification gave estimated nucleated cell counts. Profiling relied on immunoSEQ multiplex PCR, and the TCRdb table lists in-frame clones only, not all of them. V, J and clone size were drawn from that table, and D and trimming were deduced from the DNA. The sample has fewer than 450,000 clones; approximately 88% are singletons. Germline values: CDR1 KGHSH, CDR2 LQKENI. CDR3 length equals 17 residues. The trim removed 2 bases at V and 5 bases at J, leaving 9 bases unmatched. Sequenced material: peripheral blood. The J gene is TRBJ2-4, the V gene TRBV18; TRBD2 matches at 10 bases. This sequence was found in a woman aged 50 to 60 with COVID-19, enrolled during active disease. DNA of the CDR3: TGTGCCAGCTCACCAGTCGGAGCGGGGGGGCCCCAAAACATTCAGTACTTC. Translated: CASSPVGAGGPQNIQYF.